This TCR beta chain comes out of a study of human T cells and chemical hapten exposure. In the study overall: Mostly female, the patients presented with alopecia areata, totalis or universalis.

Time point reported: patch test 2, 6 weeks after DPC sensitization. Treatment of the sample: therapeutic diphenylcyclopropenone sensitization with weekly scalp DPC. Blood sampling preceded each patch test application. The donor pool consisted of alopecia patients aged 18 to 70 years, considered suitable for DPC. Per germline, CDR1 SQVTM and CDR2 ANQGSEA. This CDR3 contains 10 residues. Trimming pared 8 bases from V and 11 bases from J, leaving 13 bases between. Each cDNA molecule in the library carried unique molecular identifiers. TCRdb recomputed calls from the RACE reads with MiXCR, one row per CDR3 protein. This table has 80,000 to 95,000 distinct CDR3 sequences, roughly 9.6% appearing once. This clonotype has only a few counts.

The V and J genes are TRBV29-1 and TRBJ2-1; D remains unclear. The receptor was isolated from a middle-aged man with alopecia areata. Some clones in this sample may be carry-over from other donors' samples. Specimen: whole blood, collected in connection with sensitization to the hapten diphenylcyclopropenone (DPC). CDR3 coding DNA: TGCAGCATCGGAGAGGAGAAGCAGTTCTTC. Protein product: CSIGEEKQFF.